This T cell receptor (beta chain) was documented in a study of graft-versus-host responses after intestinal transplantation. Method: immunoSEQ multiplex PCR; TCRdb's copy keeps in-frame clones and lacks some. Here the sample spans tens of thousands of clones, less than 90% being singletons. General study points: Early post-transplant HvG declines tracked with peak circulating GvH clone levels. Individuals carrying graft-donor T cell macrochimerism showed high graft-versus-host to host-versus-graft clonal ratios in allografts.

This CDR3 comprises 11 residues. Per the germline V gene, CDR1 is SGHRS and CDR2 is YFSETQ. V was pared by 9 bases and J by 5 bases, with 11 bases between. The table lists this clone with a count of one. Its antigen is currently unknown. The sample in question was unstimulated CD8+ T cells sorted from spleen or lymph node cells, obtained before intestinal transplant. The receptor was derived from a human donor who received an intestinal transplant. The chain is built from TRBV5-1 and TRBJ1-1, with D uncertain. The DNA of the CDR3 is TGCGCCACCTCGACCGGGACTGAAGCTTTCTTT. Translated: CATSTGTEAFF.